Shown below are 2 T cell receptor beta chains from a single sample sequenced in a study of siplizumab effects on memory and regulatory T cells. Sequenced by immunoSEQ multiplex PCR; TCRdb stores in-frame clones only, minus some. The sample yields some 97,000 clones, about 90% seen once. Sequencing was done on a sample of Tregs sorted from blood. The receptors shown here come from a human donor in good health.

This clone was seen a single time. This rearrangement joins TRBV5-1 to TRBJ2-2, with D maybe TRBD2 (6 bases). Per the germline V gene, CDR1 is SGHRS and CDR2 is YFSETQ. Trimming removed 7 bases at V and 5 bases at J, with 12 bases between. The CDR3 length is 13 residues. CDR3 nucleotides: TGCGCCAGCGGGTGGAGGGGAACCGGGGAGCTGTTTTTT. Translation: CASGWRGTGELFF.

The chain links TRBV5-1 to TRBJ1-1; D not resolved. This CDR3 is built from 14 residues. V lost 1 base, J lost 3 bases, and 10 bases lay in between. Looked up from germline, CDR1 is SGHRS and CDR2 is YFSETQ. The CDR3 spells CASSLISGDTEAFF. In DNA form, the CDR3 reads TGCGCCAGCAGCTTGATCAGTGGAGACACTGAAGCTTTCTTT.